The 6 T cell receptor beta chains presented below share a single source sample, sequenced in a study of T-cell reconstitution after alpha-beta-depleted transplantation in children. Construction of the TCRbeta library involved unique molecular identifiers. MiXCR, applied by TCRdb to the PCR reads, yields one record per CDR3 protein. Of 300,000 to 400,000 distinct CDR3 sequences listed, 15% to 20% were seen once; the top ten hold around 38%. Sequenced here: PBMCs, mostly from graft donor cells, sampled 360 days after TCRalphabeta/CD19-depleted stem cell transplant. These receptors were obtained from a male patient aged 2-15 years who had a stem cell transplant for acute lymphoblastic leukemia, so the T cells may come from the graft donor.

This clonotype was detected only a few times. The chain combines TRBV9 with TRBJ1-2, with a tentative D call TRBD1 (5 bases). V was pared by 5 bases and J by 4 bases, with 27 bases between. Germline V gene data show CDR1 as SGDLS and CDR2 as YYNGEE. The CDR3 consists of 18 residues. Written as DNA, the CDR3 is TGTGCCAGCAGAGCGGGGGATGGTCCGACCCTCCTTACCTATGGCTACACCTTC. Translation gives CASRAGDGPTLLTYGYTF.

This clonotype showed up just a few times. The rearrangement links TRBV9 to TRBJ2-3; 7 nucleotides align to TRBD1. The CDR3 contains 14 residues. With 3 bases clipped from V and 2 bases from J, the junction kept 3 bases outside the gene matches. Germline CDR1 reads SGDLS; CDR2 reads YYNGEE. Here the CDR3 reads CASSATGSTDTQYF. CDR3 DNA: TGTGCCAGCAGCGCGACAGGGTCCACAGATACGCAGTATTTT.

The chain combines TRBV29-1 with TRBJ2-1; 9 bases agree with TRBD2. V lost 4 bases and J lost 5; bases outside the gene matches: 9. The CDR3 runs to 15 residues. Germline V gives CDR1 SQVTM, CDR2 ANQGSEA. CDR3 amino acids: CSVGYASSGDNEQFF. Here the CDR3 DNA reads TGCAGCGTTGGTTACGCCTCTAGCGGGGACAATGAGCAGTTCTTC.

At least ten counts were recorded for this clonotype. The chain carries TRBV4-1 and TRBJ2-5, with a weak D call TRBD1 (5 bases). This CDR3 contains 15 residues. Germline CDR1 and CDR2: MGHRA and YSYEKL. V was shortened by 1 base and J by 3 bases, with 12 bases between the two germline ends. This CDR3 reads CASSQVRQQEETQYF. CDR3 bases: TGCGCCAGCAGCCAAGTCAGACAGCAAGAAGAGACCCAGTACTTC.

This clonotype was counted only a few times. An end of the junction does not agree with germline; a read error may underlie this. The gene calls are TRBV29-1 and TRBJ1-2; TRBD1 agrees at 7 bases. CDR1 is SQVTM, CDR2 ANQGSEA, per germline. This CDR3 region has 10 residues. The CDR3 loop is CSVEEGQENF. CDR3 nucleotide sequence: TGCAGCGTTGAAGAAGGACAGGAAAACTTC. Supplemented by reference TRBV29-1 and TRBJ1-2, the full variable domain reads SAVISQKPSRDICQRGTSLTIQCQVDSQVTMMFWYRQQPGQSLTLIATANQGSEATYESGFVIDKFPISRPNLTFSTLTVSNMSPEDSSIYLCSVEEGQENFGSGTRLTVV.

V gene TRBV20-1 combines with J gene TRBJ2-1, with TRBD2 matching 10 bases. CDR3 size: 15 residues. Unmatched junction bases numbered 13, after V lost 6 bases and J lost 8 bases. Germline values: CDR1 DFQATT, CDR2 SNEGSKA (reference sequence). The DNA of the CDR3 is TGCAGTGCCCGGACACCTAGCGGGAGTCGCGATGAGCAGTTCTTC. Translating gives CSARTPSGSRDEQFF.